This is a list of T cell receptor beta chains from one sample in a study of blood T cell repertoires in COVID-19. Sequencing was performed with immunoSEQ multiplex PCR; in TCRdb, only in-frame clones are kept and a portion is missing. The sample yields tens of thousands of clones, 92% seen once. Specimen: peripheral blood. These receptors came from a human donor in a cohort sampled during active COVID-19. Each CDR3 is given with its conserved first and last residue. The order of the fields is J gene, clone size, D gene, V gene, CDR3 protein, CDR3 DNA. The D gene is left open where the match is weak. For some rows the clone size is stated as once, few or many, or as a class when expanded; others skip it.

TRBJ2-1 - TRBD2 TRBV19 CASSISGGSYNEQFF TGTGCCAGTAGTATAAGCGGGGGCTCCTACAATGAGCAGTTCTTC
TRBJ2-1 - - TRBV4-3 CASSQRLGGEQFF TGCGCCAGCAGCCAACGGCTAGGCGGTGAGCAGTTCTTC
TRBJ2-1 - TRBD2 TRBV2 CASRGLADFSYNEQFF TGTGCCAGCAGGGGACTAGCGGACTTCTCCTACAATGAGCAGTTCTTC
TRBJ1-5 - - TRBV2 CASSEVRGYQPQHF TGTGCCAGCAGTGAAGTCCGGGGGTACCAGCCCCAGCATTTT
TRBJ2-5 once TRBD2 TRBV28 CASSQAGGVETQYF TGTGCCAGCAGCCAAGCGGGAGGTGTTGAGACCCAGTACTTC
TRBJ2-3 - TRBD2 TRBV9 CASSVSGRRTDTQYF TGTGCCAGCAGCGTAAGCGGGAGACGTACAGATACGCAGTATTTT
TRBJ1-2 - TRBD1 TRBV28 CASSFSQGVFGYTF TGTGCCAGCAGTTTTTCCCAGGGGGTTTTTGGCTACACCTTC
TRBJ2-7 - - TRBV6-5 CASSSRGSSSYEQYF TGTGCCAGCAGTTCTCGGGGGTCTAGCTCCTACGAGCAGTACTTC
TRBJ2-3 - - TRBV18 CASSPGRGPDTQYF TGTGCCAGCTCACCAGGGCGGGGTCCAGATACGCAGTATTTT
TRBJ2-7 - TRBD2 TRBV3-1/TRBV3-2 CASSQERLAGYEQYF TGTGCCAGCAGCCAAGAAAGGCTAGCGGGTTACGAGCAGTACTTC
TRBJ1-4 - - TRBV27 CASSGQGPVYNQLFF TGTGCCAGCTCAGGCCAGGGCCCCGTATATAATCAACTGTTTTTT
TRBJ2-7 - - TRBV5-4 CASSLKGEQYF TGTGCCAGCAGCTTGAAGGGGGAGCAGTACTTC
TRBJ2-1 - - TRBV6-4 CASSWDSETEQFF TGTGCCAGCAGTTGGGACTCCGAAACGGAGCAGTTCTTC
TRBJ2-3 once - TRBV19 CASTRGGSGDTQYF TGTGCCAGTACCCGTGGGGGAAGCGGGGATACGCAGTATTTT
TRBJ2-3 - TRBD1 TRBV9 CASSVGTQGAVQYF TGTGCCAGCAGCGTAGGGACTCAGGGGGCTGTTCAGTATTTT
TRBJ2-5 - TRBD2 TRBV28 CASSFPPGGETQYF TGTGCCAGCAGTTTTCCACCCGGGGGGGAGACCCAGTACTTC
TRBJ2-3 - TRBD2 TRBV5-1 CASSLGLAGVFPDTQYF TGCGCCAGCAGCTTGGGGCTAGCGGGAGTGTTCCCAGATACGCAGTATTTT
TRBJ1-2 - - TRBV2 CAHGQGNYGYTF TGTGCCCATGGGCAGGGAAACTATGGCTACACCTTC
TRBJ2-1 - TRBD2 TRBV7-3 CASSFSSGRTYNEQFF TGTGCCAGCAGCTTTTCTAGCGGGAGAACCTACAATGAGCAGTTCTTC
TRBJ2-5 - - TRBV20-1 CSARVSSQYF TGCAGTGCTAGAGTTTCGTCCCAGTACTTC
TRBJ2-7 - TRBD2 TRBV4-1 CASSLAGGEPYEQYF TGCGCCAGCAGCCTAGCGGGAGGGGAACCCTACGAGCAGTACTTC
TRBJ2-3 - TRBD2 TRBV5-1 CASSSFSGGSTSTDTQYF TGCGCCAGCAGCTCGTTCAGCGGGGGCTCCACAAGCACAGATACGCAGTATTTT
TRBJ2-5 - - TRBV14 CASRKSGGQETQYF TGTGCCAGCAGGAAAAGCGGGGGACAGGAGACCCAGTACTTC
TRBJ1-5 - TRBD1 TRBV7-9 CASSLMTGGHNQPQHF TGTGCCAGCAGCTTAATGACAGGGGGCCATAATCAGCCCCAGCATTTT
TRBJ1-3 once TRBD1 TRBV30 CAWSGQGNTIYF TGTGCCTGGAGTGGACAGGGGAACACCATATATTTT
TRBJ2-1 - TRBD2 TRBV5-6 CASSSLAGGYNEQFF TGTGCCAGCAGCTCCTTAGCGGGGGGTTACAATGAGCAGTTCTTC
TRBJ1-1 - TRBD1 TRBV11-3 CASSADRLNTEAFF TGTGCCAGCAGCGCGGACAGGCTGAACACTGAAGCTTTCTTT
TRBJ2-7 once - TRBV18 CASSTELGMQYF TGTGCCAGCTCAACAGAGTTGGGTATGCAGTACTTC
TRBJ1-2 - TRBD1 TRBV4-1 CASSQSSTGNYGYTF TGCGCCAGCAGCCAATCCTCGACAGGGAACTATGGCTACACCTTC
TRBJ2-1 - - TRBV3-1/TRBV3-2 CASSHRGGNEQFF TGTGCCAGCAGCCACCGAGGGGGCAATGAGCAGTTCTTC
TRBJ2-6 - - TRBV7-9 CASSPAGSGANVLTF TGTGCCAGCAGTCCCGCAGGGTCTGGGGCCAACGTCCTGACTTTC
TRBJ2-6 - - TRBV7-2 CASSRDSGANVLTF TGTGCCAGCAGCCGGGACTCTGGGGCCAACGTCCTGACTTTC
TRBJ1-2 - TRBD1 TRBV2 CASSLGWTGRGYTF TGTGCCAGCAGTCTAGGATGGACAGGGAGAGGCTACACCTTC
TRBJ2-2 - - TRBV29-1 CSVRNTGELFF TGCAGCGTGAGGAACACCGGGGAGCTGTTTTTT
TRBJ1-2 - - TRBV5-4 CASSPEEGLRLGYTF TGTGCCAGCAGCCCGGAGGAAGGGTTACGTCTAGGCTACACCTTC
TRBJ1-2 - - TRBV29-1 CSVVEGVNYGYTF TGCAGCGTTGTGGAAGGGGTTAACTATGGCTACACCTTC
TRBJ1-1 - - TRBV3-1/TRBV3-2 CASSRRGLASEAFF TGTGCCAGCAGCCGTAGGGGGTTGGCCTCTGAAGCTTTCTTT
TRBJ2-1 once - TRBV7-2 CASSAGRHAYNEQFF TGTGCCAGCAGCGCGGGACGCCACGCCTACAATGAGCAGTTCTTC
TRBJ2-7 - TRBD1 TRBV6-6 CASTPTGAAYEQYF TGTGCCAGCACTCCGACAGGGGCGGCCTACGAGCAGTACTTC
TRBJ1-6 - - TRBV10-3 CASKNTGPGDSPLHF TGTGCCAGCAAAAACACGGGGCCGGGGGATTCACCCCTCCACTTT
TRBJ2-2 - - TRBV5-1 CASSLSSGPTGELFF TGCGCCAGCAGCTTGTCTTCAGGTCCCACCGGGGAGCTGTTTTTT
TRBJ2-5 - - TRBV28 CASSLGAIPETQYF TGTGCCAGCAGTTTAGGGGCTATCCCAGAGACCCAGTACTTC
TRBJ1-2 - TRBD1 TRBV11-2 CASSLTQGARSNYGYTF TGTGCCAGCAGCTTAACTCAGGGGGCGAGGTCTAACTATGGCTACACCTTC
TRBJ2-7 - - TRBV13 CASSQGALGEADYEQYF TGTGCCAGCAGCCAAGGGGCCCTGGGGGAGGCGGACTACGAGCAGTACTTC
TRBJ2-1 - - TRBV5-1 CASSLARVGYNEQFF TGCGCCAGCAGCTTGGCCAGGGTGGGCTACAATGAGCAGTTCTTC
TRBJ1-5 - - TRBV29-1 CSPNKPGASPQHF TGCAGCCCAAACAAACCTGGGGCTTCTCCCCAGCATTTT
TRBJ1-6 - - TRBV27 CASSLNGIPPLHF TGTGCCAGCAGTTTAAACGGGATCCCACCCCTCCACTTT
TRBJ1-5 few - TRBV4-1 CASSPHPRVGTNQPQHF TGCGCCAGCAGCCCTCACCCCAGGGTCGGGACTAATCAGCCCCAGCATTTT
TRBJ2-7 - - TRBV28 CASSYGEPYEQYF TGTGCCAGCAGTTACGGGGAACCCTACGAGCAGTACTTC
TRBJ2-7 - - TRBV12-3/TRBV12-4 CASSLQGIYEQYF TGTGCCAGCAGTTTGCAGGGAATCTACGAGCAGTACTTC
TRBJ2-2 once - TRBV7-3 CASSLRASEGGELFF TGTGCCAGCAGCTTAAGGGCTAGCGAGGGCGGGGAGCTGTTTTTT
TRBJ2-3 - TRBD2 TRBV23-1 CASSPRGEPVTDTQYF TGCGCCAGCAGCCCCCGGGGGGAACCTGTCACAGATACGCAGTATTTT
TRBJ1-2 - - TRBV5-1 CASSLEGGGDYGYTF TGCGCCAGCAGCTTGGAAGGGGGTGGCGACTATGGCTACACCTTC
TRBJ2-1 - TRBD1 TRBV5-4 CASRQHRGNIPNEQFF TGTGCCAGCAGGCAACACAGGGGAAATATTCCCAATGAGCAGTTCTTC